The 7 T cell receptor beta chains in this list originate from one sample, sequenced in a study of T cell responses to AZD1222 COVID-19 vaccine. Produced via immunoSEQ multiplex PCR; TCRdb's table is partial and in-frame only. This table has about 270,000 clones, approximately 94% appearing once. The source material was peripheral blood, sampled 28 days after the second AZD1222 dose. These receptors came from an adult who received the AZD1222 COVID-19 vaccine.

This clone was observed a single time. V is TRBV4-2 and J is TRBJ2-7; D unclear. The ends were cut back, 3 bases at V and 7 bases at J, with 7 bases in the middle. The CDR3 is 11 amino acids. Looked up from germline, CDR1 is LGHNA and CDR2 is YNFKEQ. Here the CDR3 reads CASSQGREQYF. The CDR3 coding sequence is TGTGCCAGCAGCCAGGGAAGAGAGCAGTACTTC.

The chain joins TRBV5-1 to TRBJ1-5; D is uncertain. This CDR3 has 14 residues. Trimming took off 1 base at V and 5 bases at J, with 10 bases between the two ends. CDR1 is SGHRS and CDR2 is YFSETQ in the germline V gene. The CDR3 here is CASSLRGGDQPQHF. CDR3 sequence (DNA): TGCGCCAGCAGCTTGCGGGGAGGAGATCAGCCCCAGCATTTT.

The chain uses TRBV5-1 and TRBJ1-2; a weak D match, TRBD1 (5 bases). The V and J ends lost 2 bases and 8 bases respectively, with 19 bases between them. Germline assignment: CDR1 SGHRS and CDR2 YFSETQ. The length of the CDR3 is 15 residues. This CDR3 is CASSFDSNNSQGYTF. In DNA, the CDR3 is TGCGCCAGCAGCTTTGACAGCAATAACTCCCAGGGCTACACCTTC.

This rearrangement joins TRBV9 to TRBJ2-5, with TRBD1 matching over 9 bases. The CDR3 runs to 14 residues. Germline V gene data show CDR1 as SGDLS and CDR2 as YYNGEE. With V trimmed by 4 bases and J by 3 bases, 4 bases remained unmatched. Here the CDR3 reads CASSPRDREETQYF. CDR3 bases: TGTGCCAGCAGCCCTCGGGACAGGGAAGAGACCCAGTACTTC.

The J gene is TRBJ2-3, the V gene TRBV2, with 9 positions matching TRBD2. Germline V CDR1 and CDR2: SNHLY, FYNNEI. There are 14 residues in the CDR3. V lost 10 bases and J lost 0; bases outside the gene matches: 5. CDR3 nucleotide sequence: TGTGCCACCAAGCGGGGGGCTAGCACAGATACGCAGTATTTT. Its translation is CATKRGASTDTQYF.

In DNA, the CDR3 is TGCGCCAGCAAATCCTCCTTCCTCATGAACACTGAAGCTTTCTTT. Its protein is CASKSSFLMNTEAFF. V is TRBV5-1 and J is TRBJ1-1, with D uncertain. The germline gives CDR1 SGHRS, CDR2 YFSETQ. V lost 6 bases, J lost 0 bases, and 15 bases lay in between. There are 15 residues in the CDR3.

This clone is a singleton in its sample. The chain combines TRBV7-2 with TRBJ2-7; the D gene is possibly TRBD1 (6 bases). This CDR3 is 15 amino acids long. V gave up 3 bases and J gave up 3 bases, with 15 bases separating them. Looked up from germline, CDR1 is SGHTA and CDR2 is FQGNSA. The CDR3 is CASSFPEGVFYEQYF. The CDR3 DNA reads as TGTGCCAGCAGCTTTCCCGAGGGGGTTTTCTACGAGCAGTACTTC.